This TCR beta chain is drawn from a study of T cell changes during pregnancy in multiple sclerosis. TCRdb keeps only in-frame clones here, not all; method: immunoSEQ multiplex PCR. The data show 55,000 to 75,000 clones, approximately 93% seen once. This clone was seen only once. This clonotype was obtained from a female donor with multiple sclerosis, enrolled in a pregnancy study. Sequenced material: CD8+ T cells from peripheral blood mononuclear cells, taken in the second trimester of pregnancy.

The CDR3 DNA is TGTGCCAGCAGGGCTTTGACTAGCGGGGACCCGACCGGGGAGCTGTTTTTT. Its protein is CASRALTSGDPTGELFF. The chain employs TRBV7-2 and TRBJ2-2; 11 positions agree with TRBD2. V gave up 6 bases and J gave up 5 bases; unmatched junction bases: 11. In germline, CDR1 is SGHTA, CDR2 FQGNSA. The CDR3 covers 17 residues.